Below are 28 T cell receptor beta chains sequenced from a single sample in a study of cytotoxic CD8 clonotypes in ibrutinib-treated CLL (TCRdb year 2021). Library method: the immunoSEQ multiplex PCR assay. In its TCRdb copy, this immuneACCESS table keeps in-frame sequences only and misses some clones. Where compared with another copy, unresolved V genes explain less than half of these, and the others have no known cause. The sample table lists more than 200,000 clones, less than 75% of them with a count of one. Together, the top ten hold about 16% of the sample. The time point label for this specimen denotes: 24 months on ibrutinib. Sequenced material: PBMCs, taken after 24 months of ibrutinib treatment. The origin of the receptors is a human donor with chronic lymphocytic leukemia.

V gene TRBV29-1 combines with J gene TRBJ1-2; D uncertain. V was shortened by 4 bases and J by 8 bases, with 14 bases between the two germline ends. Germline V CDR1 and CDR2: SQVTM, ANQGSEA. The CDR3 length is 12 residues. As DNA, the CDR3 is TGCAGCGTTGGGGCACCTGGCTGGGGCTACACCTTC. It is translated as CSVGAPGWGYTF.

This clone was recorded a few times. V usage is TRBV11-2 and J usage is TRBJ2-4; no reliable D call. Looked up from germline, CDR1 is SGHAT and CDR2 is FQNNGV. Trimming took off 7 bases at V and 0 bases at J, with 13 bases between the two ends. CDR3 length equals 15 residues. The CDR3 DNA reads TGTGCCAGCACGGACCCTGTACTAGCCAAAAACATTCAGTACTTC. Protein: CASTDPVLAKNIQYF.

V and J are TRBV6-5 and TRBJ2-4; no reliable D call. This CDR3 is built from 15 residues. Germline CDR1 and CDR2: MNHEY and SVGAGI. V dropped 5 bases and J dropped 0 bases, with 11 bases sitting between them. CDR3 residues: CASSRSGVAKNIQYF. Written as DNA, the CDR3 is TGTGCCAGCAGTCGCTCAGGTGTAGCCAAAAACATTCAGTACTTC.

The V and J genes are TRBV19 and TRBJ1-2, with D unresolved. Trimming pared 10 bases from V and 4 bases from J, leaving 16 bases between. CDR3 length equals 13 residues. Germline V gene sequence: CDR1 LNHDA, CDR2 SQIVND (reference sequence). CDR3 residues: CATQREGLYGYTF. The CDR3 bases are TGTGCCACTCAAAGGGAGGGCCTCTATGGCTACACCTTC.

This chain links TRBV15 with TRBJ2-3; tentatively, D is TRBD2 (5 bases). Germline V CDR1 and CDR2: LNHNV, YYDKDF (reference sequence). Trimming cost V 3 bases and J 7 bases, with 17 bases left between them. This CDR3 comprises 15 residues. The CDR3 spells CATSSPGGASHTQYF. Written as DNA, the CDR3 is TGTGCCACCAGCAGCCCCGGAGGAGCCTCTCATACGCAGTATTTT.

J is TRBJ1-1 and V is TRBV6-1; no reliable D call. CDR1 is MNHNS and CDR2 is SASEGT in the germline V gene. Deletions cut 8 bases from V and 0 bases from J, with 10 bases between. CDR3 length: 13 residues. CDR3: CASRRIMNTEAFF. Here the CDR3 DNA reads TGTGCCAGCCGAAGGATTATGAACACTGAAGCTTTCTTT.

The chain is built from TRBV2 and TRBJ2-1; D is unclear. The V end was cut by 4 bases, the J end by 7 bases, with 11 bases between. The germline CDR1 and CDR2 sequences are SNHLY and FYNNEI. The CDR3 consists of 13 residues. This CDR3 is CASSARVGNEQFF. The DNA for the CDR3 is TGTGCCAGCAGTGCTAGGGTTGGGAATGAGCAGTTCTTC.

This rearrangement joins TRBV27 to TRBJ1-1; D not resolved. This CDR3 spans 10 amino acids. Per the germline V gene, CDR1 is MNHEY and CDR2 is SMNVEV (reference sequence). Trimming cost V 9 bases and J 7 bases, with 9 bases left between them. The CDR3, as DNA: TGTGCCAGTTGGGGAGGTGAAGCTTTCTTT. Encoded protein: CASWGGEAFF.

CDR3 region: CASSYLSEGETQYF. In nucleotides, the CDR3 is TGTGCCAGCAGTTACTTATCAGAGGGAGAGACCCAGTACTTC. The chain employs TRBV6-5 and TRBJ2-5; the D gene is possibly TRBD2 (5 bases). Trimming shortened V by 1 base and J by 4 bases, and 10 bases separated the two germline ends. The CDR3 is made up of 14 amino acids. Per the germline V gene, CDR1 is MNHEY and CDR2 is SVGAGI.

The V call is TRBV9, the J call TRBJ2-1, with 7 nucleotides matching TRBD2. Germline assignment: CDR1 SGDLS and CDR2 YYNGEE. CDR3 size: 15 residues. The V gene end was trimmed by 1 base and the J gene end by 3 bases; junction bases not matched to a gene: 4. The CDR3 DNA reads as TGTGCCAGCAGCGTATCGAGCGGGGTCTACAATGAGCAGTTCTTC. This gives the protein CASSVSSGVYNEQFF.

The CDR3 nucleotides read TGTGCCAGCAGTGAGCGGGAGGGGACCCTCGGGGAGCTGTTTTTT. This encodes CASSEREGTLGELFF. This sequence joins TRBV2 and TRBJ2-2; 9 positions agree with TRBD2. V lost 3 bases to trimming and J lost 7 bases; unmatched junction nucleotides: 6. This CDR3 contains 15 residues. The germline V gene encodes CDR1 SNHLY and CDR2 FYNNEI. The whole variable domain, filled in from reference TRBV2 and TRBJ2-2, reads EPEVTQTPSHQVTQMGQEVILRCVPISNHLYFYWYRQILGQKVEFLVSFYNNEISEKSEIFDDQFSVERPDGSNFTLKIRSTKLEDSAMYFCASSEREGTLGELFFGEGSRLTVL.

V gene TRBV6-5 combines with J gene TRBJ1-4; D gene unclear. Germline CDR1 is MNHEY and CDR2 is SVGAGI. The CDR3 has 14 residues. V was pared by 7 bases and J by 0 bases, with 9 bases between. The DNA of the CDR3 is TGTGCCAGCACCGACGGTACAACTAATGAAAAACTGTTTTTT. Its protein is CASTDGTTNEKLFF.

This clone was seen just once. The chain combines TRBV5-5 with TRBJ1-1; TRBD1 might be the D (6 bases). The CDR3 sequence is 14 residues long. Germline V gene lookup returns CDR1 SGHKS and CDR2 YYEKEE (reference sequence). The ends were cut back, 7 bases at V and 1 base at J, with 14 bases in the middle. CDR3 in DNA: TGTGCCAGCCAAATTGGACAGTCGAACACTGAAGCTTTCTTT. Protein product: CASQIGQSNTEAFF.

This clone appeared a single time. The J gene is TRBJ2-5, the V gene TRBV6-5; no reliable D call. Between the trimmed V and J ends, which lost 7 bases and 4 bases, there was a span of 7 bases. Germline V gene data show CDR1 as MNHEY and CDR2 as SVGAGI. This CDR3 has 11 amino acids. CDR3 loop: CASTASETQYF. The CDR3 DNA reads as TGTGCCAGCACCGCCTCAGAGACCCAGTACTTC.

The rearrangement uses TRBV28 and TRBJ2-2; 7 positions agree with TRBD1. The CDR3 loop spans 16 amino acids. The germline V gene has CDR1 MDHEN and CDR2 SYDVKM. Trimming at V came to 2 bases and at J to 7 bases, leaving 10 bases not matched to a gene. This CDR3 is CASSLPRDSTNGELFF. In DNA, the CDR3 is TGTGCCAGCAGTTTACCCCGGGACAGTACGAACGGGGAGCTGTTTTTT.

The chain is built from TRBV9 and TRBJ2-2; D unresolved. Germline-derived CDR1 and CDR2 are SGDLS and YYNGEE. CDR3 length: 15 amino acids. Trimming cost V 1 base and J 2 bases, with 9 bases left between them. CDR3 DNA sequence: TGTGCCAGCAGCGTAACAGATAAAAACACCGGGGAGCTGTTTTTT. Translation: CASSVTDKNTGELFF.

V is TRBV7-9 and J is TRBJ1-1; D possibly corresponds to TRBD1 (5 bases). Germline CDR1 and CDR2: SEHNR and FQNEAQ (reference sequence). This CDR3 has 14 residues. V was shortened by 5 bases and J by 0 bases, with 10 bases between the two germline ends. CDR3 sequence (DNA): TGTGCCAGCAGCACCGGGACTGTGAACACTGAAGCTTTCTTT. Its protein is CASSTGTVNTEAFF.

This clone occurred many times. The CDR3 sequence is CASSSSGSSYEQYF. The CDR3 nucleotides are TGTGCCAGCAGCTCGAGCGGGAGCTCCTACGAGCAGTACTTC. The rearrangement joins TRBV5-6 to TRBJ2-7; the match to TRBD2 covers 8 bases. The length of the CDR3 is 14 residues. CDR1 and CDR2 from the germline V gene are SGHDT and YYEEEE. V dropped 3 bases and J dropped 0; count of bases not matched to a gene: 2.

The chain links TRBV4-2 to TRBJ2-7; 11 bases match TRBD2. The CDR3 is 15 amino acids. Per the germline V gene, CDR1 is LGHNA and CDR2 is YNFKEQ. V lost 0 bases to trimming and J lost 4 bases; unmatched junction nucleotides: 2. This CDR3 reads CASSQEASGRYEQYF. In nucleotides, the CDR3 is TGTGCCAGCAGCCAAGAGGCTAGCGGGAGGTACGAGCAGTACTTC.

The V call is TRBV25-1, the J call TRBJ2-3, with TRBD1 as a possible D gene (5 bases). Germline loops: CDR1 MGHDK, CDR2 SYGVNS. The CDR3 runs 11 residues. V gave up 6 bases and J gave up 8 bases, with 9 bases separating them. The CDR3 DNA reads TGTGCCAGCAGCGTGGGGCCTACGCAGTATTTT. Translation: CASSVGPTQYF.

V gene TRBV27 combines with J gene TRBJ1-5; no firm D call. The CDR3 is 13 amino acids. Germline V gene lookup returns CDR1 MNHEY and CDR2 SMNVEV (reference sequence). The V end lost 3 bases, the J end lost 4 bases, and 7 bases lay between the germline ends. This CDR3 is CASSFGQNQPQHF. In DNA, the CDR3 is TGTGCCAGCAGTTTCGGGCAGAATCAGCCCCAGCATTTT.

The chain recombines TRBV9 with TRBJ2-3, with D uncertain. The V end lost 4 bases, the J end lost 6 bases, and 6 bases lay between the germline ends. This CDR3 comprises 11 residues. Germline assignment: CDR1 SGDLS and CDR2 YYNGEE. CDR3 protein: CASSSADTQYF. The CDR3 DNA is TGTGCCAGCAGCTCCGCCGATACGCAGTATTTT.

Only one count was recorded for this clone. The chain is built from TRBV27 and TRBJ2-1; TRBD1 might be the D (6 bases). From germline, CDR1 is MNHEY and CDR2 SMNVEV (reference sequence). V gave up 6 bases and J gave up 4 bases, with 10 bases separating them. The CDR3 is 13 amino acids. The DNA of the CDR3 is TGTGCCAGCAGCTCCGGACAGTACAATGAGCAGTTCTTC. Its protein is CASSSGQYNEQFF.

The J gene is TRBJ2-7, the V gene TRBV7-3; D is possibly TRBD1 or TRBD2 (5 bases each). The V gene lost 5 bases and the J gene lost 7 bases, with 21 bases spanning the gap. In germline, CDR1 is SGHTA, CDR2 FQGTGA. CDR3 length equals 15 residues. Written as DNA, the CDR3 is TGTGCCAGCAGCGTCCGGGACGACGGAGCGGATGAGCAGTACTTC. It is translated as CASSVRDDGADEQYF.

The chain carries TRBV19 and TRBJ2-7, with 7 bases identical to TRBD1. V was pared by 8 bases and J by 0 bases, with 1 base of the junction left unmatched. The CDR3 runs to 12 residues. Germline assignment: CDR1 LNHDA and CDR2 SQIVND (reference sequence). The CDR3 sequence is CASGDSSYEQYF. CDR3 in DNA: TGTGCCAGTGGGGACAGCTCCTACGAGCAGTACTTC.

The chain is built from TRBV10-3 and TRBJ1-1; D is ambiguous. The CDR3 has 13 residues. CDR1 ENHRY and CDR2 SYGVKD come from the germline V gene. V was trimmed by 0 bases and J by 7 bases, leaving 9 bases between them. The CDR3 sequence: CAISESQESEAFF. CDR3 coding DNA: TGTGCCATCAGTGAGTCCCAGGAAAGTGAAGCTTTCTTT.

The genes are TRBV5-1 and TRBJ2-1, with D possibly matching TRBD2 (5 bases). The CDR3 runs to 16 residues. Trimming cost V 2 bases and J 1 base, with 13 bases left between them. Per germline, CDR1 SGHRS and CDR2 YFSETQ. The CDR3 region is CASSFSWERSYNEQFF. In DNA, the CDR3 is TGCGCCAGCAGCTTTTCTTGGGAGAGGTCCTACAATGAGCAGTTCTTC.

The chain is built from TRBV5-4 and TRBJ1-1; 9 nucleotides agree with TRBD1. The ends lost 4 bases at V and 5 bases at J; junction bases unmatched: 9. The CDR3 loop spans 15 amino acids. Germline V lookup: CDR1 SGHNT, CDR2 YYREEE (reference sequence). The CDR3 DNA reads TGTGCCAGCAGCGTACCCGCGACAGGGGGTACTGAAGCTTTCTTT. Translation gives CASSVPATGGTEAFF.